Detailed here is one T cell receptor (beta chain). Its antigen is currently unknown. After removal of 3 bases from V and 5 bases from J, the junction contained 2 bases not matched to a gene. CDR1 SGHTA and CDR2 FQGTGA come from the germline V gene. This CDR3 has 14 amino acids. This record comes from a study of immune evolution from preneoplasia to lung adenocarcinoma. Findings of the study overall: Top clone share appeared to fall from AAH through AIS, MIA, adenocarcinoma. T cell clonality was higher in KRAS-mutant than EGFR-mutant or wild-type nodules. Later-stage lesions seemingly showed higher T cell density and diversity than normal lung.

Sequenced by immunoSEQ multiplex PCR; TCRdb stores in-frame clones only, minus some. The data hold over 3,500 clones, with around 81% observed a single time. This TCR came from a person aged 65 to 85 with lung adenocarcinoma. The sequencing input was FFPE lung adenocarcinoma in situ tissue. The chain carries TRBV7-3 and TRBJ2-1; 9 nucleotides line up with TRBD2. CDR3 in DNA: TGTGCCAGCAGCTTTGCTAGCGGGAACAATGAGCAGTTCTTC. Protein sequence: CASSFASGNNEQFF.